This TCR beta chain is drawn from a study of cytomegalovirus exposure and HLA in healthy donors (dated by TCRdb to 2016 to 2017). The study in broad terms: An earlier analysis of roughly 610 of the donors reported approximately 300 Gb of sequence data and some 110 million unique TCR beta sequences obtained from approximately 180 million T cells. To decide whether each TCR beta V gene segment behaved as functional or pseudogenic, an earlier analysis of some 570 of the donors relied on high-throughput TCR beta sequencing. In addition to the first cohort of approximately 670 subjects, a separate validation cohort of some 120 different subjects was used. The aim of the study was to test whether cataloging public T cell receptors could identify signatures of past pathogen exposure. All discovery cohort repertoires had been generated on a single sequencing platform. A later analysis re-examined previously published TCR beta repertoires from just over 650 donors and added high-resolution HLA genotyping to investigate patterns of TCR occurrence. Roughly 5 DR-DQ haplotypes were handled as single units for association and clustering, since linkage in the cohort was strong. The study profiled the T cell repertoires of under 700 subjects by immunosequencing and related them to cytomegalovirus serostatus. HLA typing covered class I and class II loci at four-digit resolution. Rather than drawing on any new phenotypic data, the later analysis identified candidate immune exposures from TCR beta sequences and the way those sequences occurred across donors. An early release covering roughly 640 HLA-typed donors comprised around 300 gigabases of sequencing data and tens of millions of unique TCR sequences. The study combined high-throughput TCR immunosequencing, statistical association of individual TCRs with disease status, and machine learning to predict cytomegalovirus infection status. Donor age, sex, ethnicity and CMV serostatus were compiled alongside the repertoire data. On average, roughly 200,000 unique TCR beta nucleotide sequences were sequenced per donor among fewer than 500 genotyped donors of the cohort, with 15% to 20% of those sequences being non-productive. The number of donors typed differed by locus, with 629-630 for A, B, C, DRB1 and DQB1, around 500 for DQA1, 600 to 610 for DPA1, and over 400 for DPB1. A later genetic analysis used genome-wide SNP genotypes for about three fifths of the 666 donors, treating that subset as a discovery cohort. Of the roughly 430 genotyped donors, around 81% fell in the genetic ancestry cluster associated with self-reported Caucasian donors. Overall study results and their limits: Most CMV-associated TCR beta chains appeared to be HLA-restricted in a later analysis, and the HLA associations seemed to be driven largely by CMV exposure. Linkage disequilibrium might explain the correlated functional status among segregating V segments, but an unknown experimental factor could not be ruled out. At a false discovery rate of 0.05, a later analysis linked some 18,000 TCR beta sequences to specific HLA alleles. A further reported finding was that TCR beta sequences accurately predicted the HLA-A and HLA-B alleles for most subjects in the first cohort. Roughly uniform sequencing depth across donors was assumed in presence/absence analyses, although this assumption may not hold. In an earlier analysis of more than 450 of the donors, most TCR beta V segments were observed in productive rearrangements about 87% or about 30% of the time, broadly matching IMGT annotations. Because the 87-base-pair reads could not distinguish some IMGT-functional V segments, including TRBV6-2 and TRBV6-3, those segments were excluded. According to a later genetic analysis, donors in an Asian-associated ancestry cluster had fewer N-insertions in productive TCRs than the roughly 670-donor mean. The authors suggested that the approach could potentially be extended to other disease states and immunological phenotypes. The study listed 164 TCR beta chains as associated with cytomegalovirus. In a later analysis, TCR association rates were found to vary across HLA loci, with the most associated TCRs seen for DRB1 alleles and the fewest for HLA-C alleles. Three of the identified cytomegalovirus-associated TCR beta chains were confirmed in vitro to be specific for cytomegalovirus antigens. The sequencing pipeline was judged likely to have produced a cluster of highly shared sequence variants as a technical artifact. Because counts were too low, seventeen rarely observed V segments, including chromosome 9 orphons, were left out of the earlier analysis of 587 of the donors. Only TCR beta chains were sequenced in this cohort, and the absence of alpha or paired-chain data limited detectable features. The classifier was reported to diagnose cytomegalovirus status with high specificity and sensitivity in both the original cohort and the validation cohort. According to a later analysis, parvovirus B19, influenza, CMV and Epstein-Barr virus appeared linked to several top co-occurrence clusters. Assigning TCR associations to individual alleles was difficult when HLA alleles, especially DR and DQ, strongly co-occurred. While some public TCRs were present in many individuals, most TCR sequences turned up only very rarely across donors. In a later analysis, HLA-associated TCR beta chains were found to be more clonally expanded and to have lower generation probabilities than equally common non-associated chains. Immune exposure information for the cohort was limited to CMV serostatus. Because HLA typing was unavailable for some donors at each locus, only the typed subset was used in association tests. In a later genetic analysis, a missense DCLRE1C variant was associated with V-gene and J-gene trimming of TCR beta chains, and the association was replicated in an independent cohort.

The cohort was made up of 666 healthy bone marrow donors. At the time of sampling, every cohort member was nominally healthy, though immune exposures that went unrecorded were likely present. The donor was CMV seronegative and was included in the group of 352 seronegative cohort members. Every donor gave a peripheral blood sample, and the peripheral blood mononuclear cells from that sample were used for TCR beta sequencing. The Qiagen DNeasy Blood Extraction Kit was used to extract genomic DNA from the blood cell samples. V and J are truncated by 2 bases and 0 bases respectively, leaving an intervening sequence of 7 bases. The germline V gene gives CDR1 as MGHDK and CDR2 as SYGVNS. The CDR3 has 14 amino acids, counting the end cysteine and phenylalanine. The retained sequence is limited to the CDR3, 42 bases, with the frame set at the first base. The library was generated by the immunoSEQ multiplex PCR assay. A mixture of 60 forward primers for TCR Vbeta segments and 13 reverse primers for TCR Jbeta segments was used in the multiplex PCR. The CDR3 region of rearranged TCR beta genes was amplified from genomic DNA by a multiplex PCR assay. Amplified TCR beta libraries were sequenced as 87-base-pair reads on the Illumina HiSeq System. As for how the authors treated the data: Across the roughly 670 repertoires, a later analysis counted some 81 million unique TCR beta chains, some 11 million of which were shared by at least two donors. A nearest-neighbor algorithm error-corrected the raw reads and collapsed the reads into unique sequences, merging closely related sequences to remove PCR and sequencing errors. Alignment of CDR3 sequences to IMGT reference sequences was used to assign V, D and J gene segments. For a sequence to be retained, at least a six-nucleotide match to both a V gene segment and a J gene segment was required. Rearrangements were called productive when the CDR3 lacked stop codons and stayed in frame with V and J; all others were non-productive. Following IMGT convention, CDR3 was defined as the stretch from the second conserved V-encoded cysteine up to the conserved J-encoded phenylalanine. The earlier analysis of about 530 of the donors excluded any sequence lacking an unambiguous match to a single V gene segment. In an earlier analysis of more than 500 of the donors, a V segment was called functional when productive rearrangements were above 56.7%, and segregating when the standard deviation between donors exceeded 5%. A statistical classification framework was built for diagnosing cytomegalovirus status from the catalog of TCR beta chain sequences. V and J gene assignment, in a later analysis, came from comparing TCR nucleotide sequences with IMGT/GENE-DB human TR gene sequences. Using the TCRdist pipeline, a later analysis assigned CDR3 sequences along with most-parsimonious VDJ recombination scenarios. In a later analysis, every TCR beta chain was defined by the combination of its CDR3 amino acid sequence and its V-gene family, and reads without a unique V-gene family were dropped. A later analysis removed several hundred highly shared, low-generation-probability nucleotide sequences to deal with suspected cross-contamination and a sequencing artifact. A later analysis calculated a clonal expansion index for each public chain from normalized within-repertoire ranks of inferred template counts. Generation probabilities in a later analysis came from a VDJ recombination model fitted to out-of-frame rearrangements, and those results were checked against IGoR. In a later analysis, hypergeometric tests were used to score TCR-TCR, TCR-HLA and TCR-CMV co-occurrence, with a repertoire-size bias correction applied to TCR pairs. In a later analysis, false discovery rates were estimated by permuting HLA or CMV assignments 20 times. In a later analysis, co-occurring TCRs were grouped using DBSCAN, and TCRdist sequence similarity was added for clustering within HLA-allele-positive subsets. Repertoires with fewer than 30,000 or more than 120,000 public chains, plus five repertoires with anomalous nucleotide sharing, were excluded from co-occurrence clustering. Imported from immuneACCESS, the table was reduced by TCRdb to in-frame sequences with V and J called. These copies leave out some clones; in studies compared against another copy, an unresolved V gene accounts for under half, and the cause of the remainder is not known. That table is the source of V, J and clone size, and D and trimming were worked out from the DNA. This sample has over 130,000 clones in its table, and around 85% of those were observed once. The ten largest account for approximately 1.1% of the sample.

A word on this clone: What this receptor recognizes is not known. The sample holds no much larger clone one base away, and base qualities are not on file.

The TCR was taken from a female donor in good health and CMV-seronegative. The sample taken for sequencing was PBMCs. The chain is assembled from TRBV25-1 and TRBJ2-5; too little of a D gene remains to name it. The CDR3 protein: CASSETQDQETQYF. The base sequence is TGTGCCAGCAGTGAAACCCAGGACCAAGAGACCCAGTACTTC.